This is a list of T cell receptor beta chains from one sample in a study of T cell repertoires in cytomegalovirus infection. Via MiXCR, TCRdb re-called the reads, giving one row per CDR3 protein. The data contain fewer than 700,000 distinct CDR3 sequences, more than 20% of them singletons. The sample comprised CD8+ T cells from PBMCs. Every receptor here comes from a human donor in good health (CMV status not recorded). Some clones in this sample may be carry-over from other donors' samples. CDR3s include the opening cysteine and the closing phenylalanine or tryptophan. A D gene is named only where the DNA matches it firmly. Rows may omit the clone size; those that give it use once, few, many or a size class.

j_call	cdr3_length	clone_size	v_call	d_call	cdr3_nt	cdr3_aa
TRBJ1-5	13	many	TRBV12-5	NA	TGTGCCAGCAGTGGGGGGCCGAATCAGCCCCAGCATTTT	CASSGGPNQPQHF
TRBJ2-1	13	NA	TRBV5-1	NA	TGCGCCAGCAGCTTGGCCAATCTCAATGAGCAGTTCTTC	CASSLANLNEQFF
TRBJ2-1	15	many	TRBV7-9	TRBD1	TGTGCCAGCAATGAAGGGACAGGGTTCTACAATGAGCAGTTCTTC	CASNEGTGFYNEQFF
TRBJ1-1	17	many	TRBV28	NA	TGTGCCAGCAGAATCGGGCCAGGCTGGGGGAAGAACACTGAAGCTTTCTTT	CASRIGPGWGKNTEAFF
TRBJ2-6	20	NA	TRBV6-5	TRBD1	TGTGCCAGCAGTTACAAGGTCAGGACAGGGGACTCCTCTTGGGCCAACGTCCTGACTTTC	CASSYKVRTGDSSWANVLTF
TRBJ1-2	16	NA	TRBV4-1	NA	TGCGCCAGCAGCCAAGGTCGGGTAGGACCTTTGGTCGGCTACACCTTC	CASSQGRVGPLVGYTF
TRBJ2-1	13	NA	TRBV20-1	NA	TGCAGTGCTAGAGTTTCCGACAGGTTAAGGCAGTTCTTC	CSARVSDRLRQFF
TRBJ2-6	16	few	TRBV2	TRBD1	TGTGCCAGCAACGCCAGGGGGATCTCTGGGGCCAACGTCCTGACTTTC	CASNARGISGANVLTF
TRBJ2-5	15	few	TRBV10-3	NA	TGTGCCATCAGTCCCAGTTTCAGGGGCGGTGAGACCCAGTACTTC	CAISPSFRGGETQYF
TRBJ2-7	12	many	TRBV7-8	NA	TGTGCCAGCAGCTCTAACAGTGACGAGCAGTACTTC	CASSSNSDEQYF